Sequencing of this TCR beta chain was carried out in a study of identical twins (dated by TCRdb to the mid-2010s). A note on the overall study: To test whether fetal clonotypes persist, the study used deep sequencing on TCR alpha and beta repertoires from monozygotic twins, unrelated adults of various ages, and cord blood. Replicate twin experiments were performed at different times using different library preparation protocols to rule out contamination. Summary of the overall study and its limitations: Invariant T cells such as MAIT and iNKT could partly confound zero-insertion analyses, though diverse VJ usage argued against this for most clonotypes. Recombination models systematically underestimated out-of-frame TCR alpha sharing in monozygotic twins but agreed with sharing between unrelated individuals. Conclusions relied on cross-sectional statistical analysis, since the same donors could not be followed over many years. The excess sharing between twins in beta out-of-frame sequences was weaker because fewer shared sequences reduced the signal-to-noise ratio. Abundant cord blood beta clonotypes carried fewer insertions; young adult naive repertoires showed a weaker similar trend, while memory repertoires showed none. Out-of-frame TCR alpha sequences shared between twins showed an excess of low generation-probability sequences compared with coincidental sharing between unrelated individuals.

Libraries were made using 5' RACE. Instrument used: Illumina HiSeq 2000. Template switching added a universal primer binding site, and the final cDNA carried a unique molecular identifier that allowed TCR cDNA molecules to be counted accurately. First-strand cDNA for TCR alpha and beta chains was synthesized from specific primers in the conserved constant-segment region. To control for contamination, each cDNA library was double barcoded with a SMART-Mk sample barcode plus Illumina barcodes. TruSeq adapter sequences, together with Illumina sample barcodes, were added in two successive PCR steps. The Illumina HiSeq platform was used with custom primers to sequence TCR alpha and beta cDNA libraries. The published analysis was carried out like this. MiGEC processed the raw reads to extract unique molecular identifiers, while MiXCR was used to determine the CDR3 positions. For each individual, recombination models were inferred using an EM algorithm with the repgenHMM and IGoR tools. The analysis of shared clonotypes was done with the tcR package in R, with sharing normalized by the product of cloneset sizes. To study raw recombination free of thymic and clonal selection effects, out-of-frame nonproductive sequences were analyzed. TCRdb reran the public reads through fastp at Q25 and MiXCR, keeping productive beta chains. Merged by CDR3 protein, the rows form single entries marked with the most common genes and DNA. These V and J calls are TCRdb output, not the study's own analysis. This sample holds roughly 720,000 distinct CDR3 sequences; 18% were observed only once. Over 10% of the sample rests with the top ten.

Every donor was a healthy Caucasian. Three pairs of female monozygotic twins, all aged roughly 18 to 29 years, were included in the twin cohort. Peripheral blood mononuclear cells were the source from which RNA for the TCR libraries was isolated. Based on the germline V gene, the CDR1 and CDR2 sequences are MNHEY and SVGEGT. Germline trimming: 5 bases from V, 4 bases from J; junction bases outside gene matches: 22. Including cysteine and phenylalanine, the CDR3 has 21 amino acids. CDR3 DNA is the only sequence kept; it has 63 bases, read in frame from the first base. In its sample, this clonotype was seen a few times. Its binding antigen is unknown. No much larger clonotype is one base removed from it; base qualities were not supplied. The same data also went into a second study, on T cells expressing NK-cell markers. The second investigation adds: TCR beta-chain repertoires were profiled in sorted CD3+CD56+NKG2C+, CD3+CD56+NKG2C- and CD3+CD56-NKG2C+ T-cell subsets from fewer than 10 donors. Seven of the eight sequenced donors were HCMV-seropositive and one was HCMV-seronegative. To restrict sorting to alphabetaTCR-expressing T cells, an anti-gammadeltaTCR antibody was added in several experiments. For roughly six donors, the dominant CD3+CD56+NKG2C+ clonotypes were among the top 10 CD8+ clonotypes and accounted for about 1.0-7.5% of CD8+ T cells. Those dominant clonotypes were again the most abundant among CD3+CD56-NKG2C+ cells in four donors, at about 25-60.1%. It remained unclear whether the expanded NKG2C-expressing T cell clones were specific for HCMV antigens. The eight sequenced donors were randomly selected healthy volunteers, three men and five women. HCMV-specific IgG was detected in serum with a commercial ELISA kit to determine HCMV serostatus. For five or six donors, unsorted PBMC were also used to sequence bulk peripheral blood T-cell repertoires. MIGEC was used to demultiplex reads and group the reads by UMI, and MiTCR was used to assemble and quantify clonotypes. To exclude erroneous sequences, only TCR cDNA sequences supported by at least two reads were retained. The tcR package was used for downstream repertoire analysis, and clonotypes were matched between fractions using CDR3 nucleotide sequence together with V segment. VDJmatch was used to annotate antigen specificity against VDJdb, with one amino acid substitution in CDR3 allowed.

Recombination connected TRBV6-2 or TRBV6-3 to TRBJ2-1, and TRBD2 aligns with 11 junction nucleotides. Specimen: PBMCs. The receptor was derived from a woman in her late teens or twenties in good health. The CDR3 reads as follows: CASSPRPTRGASGGTYNEQFF. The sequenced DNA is TGTGCCAGCAGTCCCCGTCCCACGCGGGGGGCTAGCGGGGGGACTTACAATGAGCAGTTCTTC.